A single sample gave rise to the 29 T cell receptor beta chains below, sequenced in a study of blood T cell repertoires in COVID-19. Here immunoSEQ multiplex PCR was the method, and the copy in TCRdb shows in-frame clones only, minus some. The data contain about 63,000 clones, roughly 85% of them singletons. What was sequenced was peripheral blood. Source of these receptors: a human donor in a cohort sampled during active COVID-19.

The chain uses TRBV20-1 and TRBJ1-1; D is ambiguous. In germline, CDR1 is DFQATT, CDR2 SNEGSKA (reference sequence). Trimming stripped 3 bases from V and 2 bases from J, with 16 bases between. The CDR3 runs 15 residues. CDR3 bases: TGCAGTGCTAGTAACGCTGTCCAGTTCAACACTGAAGCTTTCTTT. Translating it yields CSASNAVQFNTEAFF.

The CDR3 region has the DNA TGTGCCAGCAGTAACACAGGGGTTCCTCAGCCCCAGCATTTT. It translates to CASSNTGVPQPQHF. J is TRBJ1-5 and V is TRBV3-1 (or the pseudogene TRBV3-2), with 7 bases that match TRBD1. With 6 bases clipped from V and 6 bases from J, the junction kept 8 bases outside the gene matches. Germline values: CDR1 LGHDT, CDR2 YNNKEL (reference sequence). The CDR3 sequence is 14 residues long.

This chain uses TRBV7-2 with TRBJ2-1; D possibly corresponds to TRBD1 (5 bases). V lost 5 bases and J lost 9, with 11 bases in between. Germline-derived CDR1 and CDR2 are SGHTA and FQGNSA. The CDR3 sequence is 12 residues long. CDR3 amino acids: CASSRSRGEQFF. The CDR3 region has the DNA TGTGCCAGCAGCCGTAGTAGGGGTGAGCAGTTCTTC.

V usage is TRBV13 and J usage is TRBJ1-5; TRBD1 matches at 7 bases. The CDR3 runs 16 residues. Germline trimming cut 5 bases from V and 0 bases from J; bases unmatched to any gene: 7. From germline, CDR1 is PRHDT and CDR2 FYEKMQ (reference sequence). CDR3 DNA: TGTGCCAGCAGCATCGGGACAGCAGATAGCAATCAGCCCCAGCATTTT. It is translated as CASSIGTADSNQPQHF.

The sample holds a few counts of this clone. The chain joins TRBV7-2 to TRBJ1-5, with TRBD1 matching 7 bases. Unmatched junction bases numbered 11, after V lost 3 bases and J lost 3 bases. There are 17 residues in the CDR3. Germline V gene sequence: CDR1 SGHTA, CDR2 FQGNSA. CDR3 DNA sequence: TGTGCCAGCAGCTTTTACGAGGGGGCAAGATACAATCAGCCCCAGCATTTT. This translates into CASSFYEGARYNQPQHF.

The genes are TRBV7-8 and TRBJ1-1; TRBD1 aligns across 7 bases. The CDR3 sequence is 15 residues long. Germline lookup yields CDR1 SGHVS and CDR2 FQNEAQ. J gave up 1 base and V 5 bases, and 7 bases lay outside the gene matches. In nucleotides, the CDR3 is TGTGCCAGCAGCCGTCCCGGGACAGCGAACACTGAAGCTTTCTTT. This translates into CASSRPGTANTEAFF.

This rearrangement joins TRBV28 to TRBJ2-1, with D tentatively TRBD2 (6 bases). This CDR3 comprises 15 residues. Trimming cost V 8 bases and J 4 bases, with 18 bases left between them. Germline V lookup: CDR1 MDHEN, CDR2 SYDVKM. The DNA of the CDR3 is TGTGCCAGCGCTACTCGGGGGACGGTTTACAATGAGCAGTTCTTC. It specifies CASATRGTVYNEQFF.

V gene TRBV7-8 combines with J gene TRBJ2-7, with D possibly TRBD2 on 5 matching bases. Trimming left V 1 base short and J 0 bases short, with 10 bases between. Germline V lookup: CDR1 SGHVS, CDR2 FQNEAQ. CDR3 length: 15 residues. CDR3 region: CASSLGREPSYEQYF. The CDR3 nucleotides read TGTGCCAGCAGCTTAGGACGGGAACCCTCCTACGAGCAGTACTTC.

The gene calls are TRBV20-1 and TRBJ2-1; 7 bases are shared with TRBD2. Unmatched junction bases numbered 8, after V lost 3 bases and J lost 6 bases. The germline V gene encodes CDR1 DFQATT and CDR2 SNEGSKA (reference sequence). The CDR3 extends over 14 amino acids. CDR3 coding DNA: TGCAGTGCTAGTGGCGCGGGAGCCTCCAATGAGCAGTTCTTC. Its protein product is CSASGAGASNEQFF.

The CDR3 coding sequence is TGTGCCAGCGGAGACCCACTACTAGCGGGAGTACGAGAGACCCAGTACTTC. Protein: CASGDPLLAGVRETQYF. This chain connects TRBV27 to TRBJ2-5, with 11 positions matching TRBD2. The V gene's germline CDR1 is MNHEY and CDR2 SMNVEV (reference sequence). Trimming cost V 8 bases and J 4 bases; bases outside gene matches: 15. The CDR3 has 17 residues.

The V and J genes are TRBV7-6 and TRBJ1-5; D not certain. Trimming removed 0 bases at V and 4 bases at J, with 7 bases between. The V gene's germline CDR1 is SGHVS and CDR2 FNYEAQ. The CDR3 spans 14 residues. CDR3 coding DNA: TGTGCCAGCAGCTTAGCGTCGGGAAATCAGCCCCAGCATTTT. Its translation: CASSLASGNQPQHF. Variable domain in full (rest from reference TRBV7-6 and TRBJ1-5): GAGVSQSPRYKVTKRGQDVALRCDPISGHVSLYWYRQALGQGPEFLTYFNYEAQQDKSGLPNDRFSAERPEGSISTLTIQRTEQRDSAMYRCASSLASGNQPQHFGDGTRLSIL.

This CDR3 reads CSARLAGGGWEQFF. CDR3 coding DNA: TGCAGCGCCCGACTAGCGGGAGGTGGCTGGGAGCAGTTCTTC. V and J are TRBV29-1 and TRBJ2-1; 13 bases match TRBD2. The CDR3 is 14 amino acids. The germline V gene has CDR1 SQVTM and CDR2 ANQGSEA. Trimming took 7 bases from V and 10 from J; bases not matched to a gene: 10.

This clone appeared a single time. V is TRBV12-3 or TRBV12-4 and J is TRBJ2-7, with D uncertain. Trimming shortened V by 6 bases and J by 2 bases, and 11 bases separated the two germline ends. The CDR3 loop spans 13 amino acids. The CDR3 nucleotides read TGTGCCAGCAGCCCAGGATTGCCCTACGAGCAGTACTTC. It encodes CASSPGLPYEQYF.

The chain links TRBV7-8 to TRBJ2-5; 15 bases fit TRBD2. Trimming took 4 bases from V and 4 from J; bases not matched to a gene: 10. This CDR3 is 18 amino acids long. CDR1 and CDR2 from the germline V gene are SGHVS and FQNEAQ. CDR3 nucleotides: TGTGCCAGCAGCTCCCTTGGACTAGCGGGAGGGCGGGGAGAGACCCAGTACTTC. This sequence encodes CASSSLGLAGGRGETQYF.

The CDR3 loop is CASRKSGDGYNEQFF. The CDR3 DNA sequence: TGTGCCAGCAGGAAATCAGGGGACGGCTACAATGAGCAGTTCTTC. The chain recombines TRBV3-1 (or the pseudogene TRBV3-2) with TRBJ2-1; tentatively, D is TRBD1 (6 bases). The length of the CDR3 is 15 residues. The ends were cut back, 6 bases at V and 3 bases at J, with 15 bases in the middle. Germline loops: CDR1 LGHDT, CDR2 YNNKEL (reference sequence).

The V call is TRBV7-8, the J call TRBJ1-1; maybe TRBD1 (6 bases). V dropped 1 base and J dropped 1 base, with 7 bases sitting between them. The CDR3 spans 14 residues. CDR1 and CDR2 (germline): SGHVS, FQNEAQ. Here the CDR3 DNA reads TGTGCCAGCAGCTTAGTACAGGGGAACACTGAAGCTTTCTTT. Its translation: CASSLVQGNTEAFF.

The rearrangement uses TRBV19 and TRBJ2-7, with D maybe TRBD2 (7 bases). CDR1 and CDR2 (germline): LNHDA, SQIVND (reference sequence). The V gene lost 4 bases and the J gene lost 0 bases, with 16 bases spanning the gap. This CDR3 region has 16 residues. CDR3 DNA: TGTGCCAGTAGTACACAGGGAGTAGCGGGCTCCTACGAGCAGTACTTC. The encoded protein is CASSTQGVAGSYEQYF.

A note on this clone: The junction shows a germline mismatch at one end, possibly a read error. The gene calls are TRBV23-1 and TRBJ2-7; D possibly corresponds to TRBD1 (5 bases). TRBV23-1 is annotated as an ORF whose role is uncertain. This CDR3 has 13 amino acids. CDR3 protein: CASSPGPSYEQYF. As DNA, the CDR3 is TGCGCTAGCAGTCCAGGGCCCTCCTACGAGCAGTACTTC.

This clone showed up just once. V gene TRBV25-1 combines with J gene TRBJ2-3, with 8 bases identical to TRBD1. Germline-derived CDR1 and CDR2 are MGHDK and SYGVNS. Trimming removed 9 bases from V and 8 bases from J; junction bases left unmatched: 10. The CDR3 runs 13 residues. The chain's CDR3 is CASFPDRGVTQYF. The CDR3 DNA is TGTGCCAGTTTCCCCGACAGGGGAGTTACGCAGTATTTT.

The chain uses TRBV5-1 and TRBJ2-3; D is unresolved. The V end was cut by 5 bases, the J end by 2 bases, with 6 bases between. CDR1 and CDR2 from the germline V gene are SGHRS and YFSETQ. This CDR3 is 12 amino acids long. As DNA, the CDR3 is TGCGCCAGCAGGGCCAACACAGATACGCAGTATTTT. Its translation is CASRANTDTQYF.

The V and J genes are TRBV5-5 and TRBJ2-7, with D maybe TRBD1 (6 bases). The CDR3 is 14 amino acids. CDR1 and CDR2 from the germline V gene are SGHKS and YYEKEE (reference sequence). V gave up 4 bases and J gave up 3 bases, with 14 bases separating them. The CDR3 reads CASSPTTGLYEQYF. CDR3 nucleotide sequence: TGTGCCAGCAGCCCAACGACAGGTCTCTACGAGCAGTACTTC.

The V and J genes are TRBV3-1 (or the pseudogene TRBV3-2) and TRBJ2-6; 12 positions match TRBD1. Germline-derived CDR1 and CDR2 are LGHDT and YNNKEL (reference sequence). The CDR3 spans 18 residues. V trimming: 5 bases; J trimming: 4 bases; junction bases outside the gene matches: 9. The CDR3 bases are TGTGCCAGCAGCGCCTCCGGGACAGGGGGCGCGGGGGCCAACGTCCTGACTTTC. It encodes CASSASGTGGAGANVLTF.

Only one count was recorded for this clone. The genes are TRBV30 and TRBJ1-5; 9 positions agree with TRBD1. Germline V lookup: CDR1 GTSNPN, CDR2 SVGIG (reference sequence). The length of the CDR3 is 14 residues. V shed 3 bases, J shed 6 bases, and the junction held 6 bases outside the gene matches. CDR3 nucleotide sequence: TGTGCCTGGAGGGGACAGGGTCAATTTCAGCCCCAGCATTTT. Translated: CAWRGQGQFQPQHF. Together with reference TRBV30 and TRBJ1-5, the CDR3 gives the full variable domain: SQTIHQWPATLVQPVGSPLSLECTVEGTSNPNLYWYRQAAGRGLQLLFYSVGIGQISSEVPQNLSASRPQDRQFILSSKKLLLSDSGFYLCAWRGQGQFQPQHFGDGTRLSIL.

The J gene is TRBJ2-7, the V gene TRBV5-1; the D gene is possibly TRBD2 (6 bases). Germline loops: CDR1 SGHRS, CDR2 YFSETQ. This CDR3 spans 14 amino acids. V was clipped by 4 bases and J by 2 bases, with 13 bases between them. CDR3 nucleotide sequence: TGCGCCAGCAGCGCCAGATGGGGGGCCTACGAGCAGTACTTC. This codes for CASSARWGAYEQYF.

Here the CDR3 DNA reads TGTGCCAGCAGTTTAGCCGGGGGGCGAGGGGCCAACGTCCTGACTTTC. Residues: CASSLAGGRGANVLTF. The gene calls are TRBV27 and TRBJ2-6, with D perhaps matching TRBD2 (7 bases). CDR1 and CDR2 from the germline V gene are MNHEY and SMNVEV (reference sequence). Trimming took off 2 bases at V and 4 bases at J, with 12 bases between the two ends. The CDR3 contains 16 residues.

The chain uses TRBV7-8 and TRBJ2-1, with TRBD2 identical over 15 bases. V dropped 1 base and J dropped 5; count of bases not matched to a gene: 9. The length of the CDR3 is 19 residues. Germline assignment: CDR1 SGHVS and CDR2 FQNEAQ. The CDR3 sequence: CASSLVGGLAGGHHNEQFF. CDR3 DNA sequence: TGTGCCAGCAGCTTAGTGGGAGGACTAGCGGGAGGGCACCACAATGAGCAGTTCTTC.

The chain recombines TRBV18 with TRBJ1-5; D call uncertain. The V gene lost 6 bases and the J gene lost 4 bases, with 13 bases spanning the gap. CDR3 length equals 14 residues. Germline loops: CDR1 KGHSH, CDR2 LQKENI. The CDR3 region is CASSVGVPNQPQHF. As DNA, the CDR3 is TGTGCCAGCTCCGTCGGAGTCCCTAATCAGCCCCAGCATTTT.

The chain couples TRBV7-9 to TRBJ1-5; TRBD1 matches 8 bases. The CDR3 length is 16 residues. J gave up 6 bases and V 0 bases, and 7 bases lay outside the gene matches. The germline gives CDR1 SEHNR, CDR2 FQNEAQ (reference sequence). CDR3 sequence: CASSLAAGGRGQPQHF. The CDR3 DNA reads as TGTGCCAGCAGCTTAGCGGCAGGGGGCAGGGGTCAGCCCCAGCATTTT.

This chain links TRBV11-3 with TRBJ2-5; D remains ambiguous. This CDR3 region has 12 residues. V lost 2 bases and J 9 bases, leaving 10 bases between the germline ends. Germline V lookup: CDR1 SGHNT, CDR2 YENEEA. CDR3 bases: TGTGCCAGCAGCTTACAAGCCTCGTCCCAGTACTTC. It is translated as CASSLQASSQYF.